The 21 T cell receptor beta chains listed next were all sequenced from one sample in a study of T cells in Graves' hyperthyroidism and ophthalmopathy. Amplified TCR beta CDR3 regions came from RNA transcripts. The primer set for the first-round RT-PCR of the TCR CDR3 was HTBI. From the multiplex PCR reads, TCRdb called clonotypes with MiXCR, one entry per CDR3 protein. The sample lists some 380,000 distinct CDR3 sequences; roughly 14% were seen once. The specimen sequenced was blood. These receptors were obtained from a man aged 25-40 years with Graves' hyperthyroidism that later progressed to Graves' ophthalmopathy.

This clonotype was counted many times. The rearrangement joins TRBV28 to TRBJ1-5; 9 bases map to TRBD1. This CDR3 region has 13 residues. Germline V gene lookup returns CDR1 MDHEN and CDR2 SYDVKM. J lost 7 bases, V lost 7 bases, and 5 bases had no gene match. CDR3 sequence reads: CASIRGQGQPQHF. CDR3 bases: TGTGCCAGCATACGGGGACAGGGACAGCCCCAGCATTTT.

This clonotype was found many times. The chain uses TRBV12-5 and TRBJ1-1; no clear D. The CDR3 has 14 amino acids. The germline gives CDR1 LGHNT, CDR2 FRNRAP. Trimming left V 6 bases short and J 4 bases short, with 15 bases between. The CDR3 DNA is TGTGCTAGTGGCCCGAGTGAGGCAGGCACTGAAGCTTTCTTT. Translated: CASGPSEAGTEAFF. Together with reference TRBV12-5 and TRBJ1-1, the CDR3 gives the full variable domain: DARVTQTPRHKVTEMGQEVTMRCQPILGHNTVFWYRQTMMQGLELLAYFRNRAPLDDSGMPKDRFSAEMPDATLATLKIQPSEPRDSAVYFCASGPSEAGTEAFFGQGTRLTVV.

This clonotype was found many times. The chain couples TRBV28 to TRBJ1-2; D is unclear. V lost 5 bases and J 6 bases, leaving 7 bases between the germline ends. This CDR3 region has 11 residues. Germline CDR1 is MDHEN and CDR2 is SYDVKM. This CDR3 reads CASSKPHGYTF. As DNA, the CDR3 is TGTGCCAGCAGTAAGCCTCATGGCTACACCTTC.

This clonotype was observed a handful of times. The chain recombines TRBV20-1 with TRBJ2-5, with a tentative D call TRBD2 (5 bases). The CDR3 loop spans 13 amino acids. Deletions cut 3 bases from V and 2 bases from J, with 10 bases between. Per germline, CDR1 DFQATT and CDR2 SNEGSKA (reference sequence). The CDR3 loop is CSASRRVQETQYF. Written as DNA, the CDR3 is TGCAGTGCTAGTAGGCGGGTACAAGAGACCCAGTACTTC.

This clonotype turned up a few times. The genes are TRBV4-1 and TRBJ1-1; 10 nucleotides match TRBD1. CDR1 is MGHRA and CDR2 is YSYEKL in the germline V gene. The CDR3 consists of 17 residues. The V gene end was trimmed by 2 bases and the J gene end by 4 bases; junction bases not matched to a gene: 10. The DNA of the CDR3 is TGCGCCAGCAGCCAACACTGGGACAGGGGTCGTGGCACTGAAGCTTTCTTT. As protein: CASSQHWDRGRGTEAFF.

This clonotype has ten or more counts. V usage is TRBV28 and J usage is TRBJ2-5; D might be TRBD2 (6 bases). In germline, CDR1 is MDHEN, CDR2 SYDVKM. V lost 7 bases and J lost 7, with 19 bases in between. The CDR3 extends over 14 amino acids. The CDR3 loop reads CASMPVVGGGTQYF. The CDR3 region has the DNA TGTGCCAGCATGCCGGTCGTTGGGGGAGGGACCCAGTACTTC. Supplemented by reference TRBV28 and TRBJ2-5, the full variable domain reads DVKVTQSSRYLVKRTGEKVFLECVQDMDHENMFWYRQDPGLGLRLIYFSYDVKMKEKGDIPEGYSVSREKKERFSLILESASTNQTSMYLCASMPVVGGGTQYFGPGTRLLVL.

The chain carries TRBV12-3 or TRBV12-4 and TRBJ1-3; D not certain. V lost 2 bases to trimming and J lost 0 bases, with 8 bases between them. The CDR3 spans 15 residues. This CDR3 is CASSLPVNSGNTIYF. CDR3 nucleotide sequence: TGTGCCAGCAGTTTACCAGTCAACTCTGGAAACACCATATATTTT.

This clonotype appeared many times. The rearrangement uses TRBV9 and TRBJ2-5; no clear D gene. From germline, CDR1 is SGDLS and CDR2 YYNGEE. This CDR3 comprises 13 residues. The V end lost 6 bases, the J end lost 4 bases, and 13 bases lay between the germline ends. The CDR3 region is CASTPQVSETQYF. The CDR3 DNA reads as TGTGCCAGCACACCCCAGGTTTCAGAGACCCAGTACTTC.

This clonotype was picked up a small number of times. V and J are TRBV20-1 and TRBJ1-6; D is uncertain. The CDR3 has 15 amino acids. Germline-derived CDR1 and CDR2 are DFQATT and SNEGSKA (reference sequence). V was cut by 1 base and J by 10 bases, with 17 bases left in between. The CDR3 DNA follows: TGCAGTGCTAGAGCACGGCAGGCCTCGAGATCACCCCTCCACTTT. It encodes CSARARQASRSPLHF.

This clonotype occurred a few times. J is TRBJ2-5 and V is TRBV18; D is possibly TRBD2 (5 bases). The V end was cut by 0 bases, the J end by 5 bases, with 13 bases between. This CDR3 is built from 15 residues. CDR1 is KGHSH and CDR2 is LQKENI in the germline V gene. DNA for the CDR3: TGTGCCAGCTCACCACCGGCCCCGGGGAAGGAGACCCAGTACTTC. It translates to CASSPPAPGKETQYF.

J is TRBJ2-1 and V is TRBV6-1, with TRBD2 matching 9 bases. After removal of 10 bases from V and 7 bases from J, the junction contained 8 bases not matched to a gene. The CDR3 covers 13 residues. Germline V gives CDR1 MNHNS, CDR2 SASEGT. For the CDR3, the DNA is TGTGCCACCTCGCGGGGGGGCCCGAATGAGCAGTTCTTC. It specifies CATSRGGPNEQFF.

This chain uses TRBV20-1 with TRBJ1-4, with 8 bases fitting TRBD1. V was pared by 0 bases and J by 8 bases, with 8 bases of the junction left unmatched. This CDR3 has 15 amino acids. From germline, CDR1 is DFQATT and CDR2 SNEGSKA (reference sequence). The CDR3 DNA reads TGCAGTGCTAGAGACCCGACAGGGGTTGGAGAAAAACTGTTTTTT. It encodes CSARDPTGVGEKLFF.

This clonotype occurred many times. The J gene is TRBJ2-5, the V gene TRBV28; 9 bases match TRBD1. The CDR3 extends over 13 amino acids. CDR1 is MDHEN and CDR2 is SYDVKM in the germline V gene. Trimming removed 9 bases from V and 3 bases from J; junction bases left unmatched: 5. The CDR3 reads CARLQGAEETQYF. For the CDR3, the DNA is TGTGCCAGGCTACAGGGGGCCGAAGAGACCCAGTACTTC.

At least ten counts were recorded for this clonotype. V and J are TRBV7-8 and TRBJ1-3; 8 bases map to TRBD1. CDR1 and CDR2 from the germline V gene are SGHVS and FQNEAQ. The CDR3 consists of 15 residues. The V gene end was trimmed by 1 base and the J gene end by 4 bases; junction bases not matched to a gene: 3. The CDR3 DNA is TGTGCCAGCAGCTTAGGGACAGGGCGCGGAAACACCATATATTTT. Amino acid sequence: CASSLGTGRGNTIYF.

Comments on this clonotype: A much larger clone differs from this one at a single base, so this may be a read error. CDR3 amino acids: CASSVVQGIGCTF. The DNA for the CDR3 is TGTGCCAGCAGCGTAGTACAGGGGATCGGCTGCACCTTC. V is TRBV9 and J is TRBJ1-2, with 7 bases identical to TRBD1. The V gene's germline CDR1 is SGDLS and CDR2 YYNGEE. The CDR3 sequence is 13 residues long.

The chain joins TRBV29-1 to TRBJ1-2; perhaps TRBD1 as D (5 bases). Germline CDR1 and CDR2: SQVTM and ANQGSEA. The CDR3 spans 13 residues. V was pared by 4 bases and J by 2 bases, with 11 bases between. CDR3 bases: TGCAGCGTTGGGATACAGGTGAACTATGGCTACACCTTC. Protein product: CSVGIQVNYGYTF.

This clonotype occurred a few times. The V and J genes are TRBV6-1 and TRBJ1-5, with D possibly TRBD1 on 5 matching bases. CDR3 size: 16 residues. The germline V gene encodes CDR1 MNHNS and CDR2 SASEGT. The V end was cut by 1 base, the J end by 2 bases, with 12 bases between. The CDR3 nucleotides are TGTGCCAGCAGTGAAGTCCGGGGGGGTGGCAATCAGCCCCAGCATTTT. Translating it yields CASSEVRGGGNQPQHF.

This chain links TRBV7-9 with TRBJ2-5; 7 bases match TRBD2. Germline CDR1 is SEHNR and CDR2 is FQNEAQ (reference sequence). V lost 10 bases and J lost 2; bases outside the gene matches: 13. CDR3 length: 15 amino acids. CDR3 nucleotide sequence: TGTGCCATCACCAGGCCAAGCGGGATACAAGAGACCCAGTACTTC. Its translation: CAITRPSGIQETQYF.

The table lists this clonotype with many counts. DNA of the CDR3: TGTGCCAGCAGTCTGCGGGGGGCCGCCTTTAGCACAGATACGCAGTATTTT. This gives the protein CASSLRGAAFSTDTQYF. This chain connects TRBV28 to TRBJ2-3, with TRBD2 matching over 8 bases. V shed 5 bases, J shed 0 bases, and the junction held 10 bases outside the gene matches. Germline V gene data show CDR1 as MDHEN and CDR2 as SYDVKM. CDR3 length: 17 amino acids.

This clonotype was counted a few times. V and J are TRBV6-6 and TRBJ2-3; the match to TRBD2 covers 8 bases. The CDR3 spans 17 residues. From germline, CDR1 is MNHNY and CDR2 SVGAGI (reference sequence). Trimming removed 0 bases from V and 5 bases from J; junction bases left unmatched: 10. The CDR3 loop reads CASSYSGSGEAKDTQYF. In nucleotides, the CDR3 is TGTGCCAGCAGTTACTCGGGTAGCGGGGAGGCGAAAGATACGCAGTATTTT.

The J gene is TRBJ2-2, the V gene TRBV4-1, with D possibly TRBD2 on 7 matching bases. Trimming took 4 bases from V and 2 from J, leaving 14 bases between them. Looked up from germline, CDR1 is MGHRA and CDR2 is YSYEKL. CDR3 size: 16 residues. This CDR3 is CASSLPSGGNTGELFF. CDR3 nucleotide sequence: TGCGCCAGCAGCCTGCCTTCGGGGGGCAACACCGGGGAGCTGTTTTTT.